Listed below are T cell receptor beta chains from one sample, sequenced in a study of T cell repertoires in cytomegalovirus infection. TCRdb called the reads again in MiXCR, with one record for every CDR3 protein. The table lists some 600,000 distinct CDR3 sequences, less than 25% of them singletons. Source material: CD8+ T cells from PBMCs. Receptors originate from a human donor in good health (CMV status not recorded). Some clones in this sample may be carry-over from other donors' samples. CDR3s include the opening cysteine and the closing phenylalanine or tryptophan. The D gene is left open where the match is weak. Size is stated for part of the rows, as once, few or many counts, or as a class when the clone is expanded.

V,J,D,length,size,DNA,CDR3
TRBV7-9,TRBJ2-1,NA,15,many,TGTGCCAGCAGATCCCCCAATGCGCTTTACAATGAGCAGTTCTTC,CASRSPNALYNEQFF
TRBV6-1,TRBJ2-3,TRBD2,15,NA,TGTGCCAGCAGTCTTAGCGGGGATCGCACAGATACGCAGTATTTT,CASSLSGDRTDTQYF
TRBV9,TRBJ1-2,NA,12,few,TGTGCCACCAACTCGGGGAGGCATGGCTACACCTTC,CATNSGRHGYTF
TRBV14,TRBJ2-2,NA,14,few,TGTGCCAGCAGCGAAAAGCATTACACCGGGGAGCTGTTTTTT,CASSEKHYTGELFF
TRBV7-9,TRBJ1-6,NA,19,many,TGTGCCAGCAGCCTCCGGGCTATATCCCCCGGGGGCTATAATTCACCCCTCCACTTT,CASSLRAISPGGYNSPLHF
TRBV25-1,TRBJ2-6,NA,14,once,TGTGCCAGCAGACAGGGCGCCGGGGCCAACGTCCTGACTTTC,CASRQGAGANVLTF
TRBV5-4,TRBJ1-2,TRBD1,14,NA,TGTGCCAGCAGCTGGGACAGGGCTGACTATGGCTACACCTTC,CASSWDRADYGYTF
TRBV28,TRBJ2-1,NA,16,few,TGTGCCAGCAGTTTAGGGTCCCTACAAACCTACAATGAGCAGTTCTTC,CASSLGSLQTYNEQFF
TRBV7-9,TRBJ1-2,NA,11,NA,TGTGCCAGCAGCTATGACACTGGCTACACCTTC,CASSYDTGYTF
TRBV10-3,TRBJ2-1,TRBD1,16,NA,TGTGCCATCAGTGACCCCGGACAGGAGGAATACAATGAGCAGTTCTTC,CAISDPGQEEYNEQFF
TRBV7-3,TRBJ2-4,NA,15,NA,TGTGCCAGCAGCGGGACTGAGAAAGCCAAAAACATTCAGTACTTC,CASSGTEKAKNIQYF
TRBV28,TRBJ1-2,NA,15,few,TGTGCCAGCAGAGGAACCGACACAGTCAGCTATGGCTACACCTTC,CASRGTDTVSYGYTF
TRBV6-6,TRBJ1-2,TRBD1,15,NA,TGTGCCAGCAGGCCCCCGGACAGGGGCACCTATGGCTACACCTTC,CASRPPDRGTYGYTF
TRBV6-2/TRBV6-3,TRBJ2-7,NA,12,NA,TGTGCCAGCAGTTCCACCCACTACGAGCAGTACTTC,CASSSTHYEQYF
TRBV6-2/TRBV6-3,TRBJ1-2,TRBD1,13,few,TGTGCCAGCAGCGACGGACAGGGGTATGGCTACACCTTC,CASSDGQGYGYTF
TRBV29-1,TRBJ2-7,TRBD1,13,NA,TGCAGCGTGTGGACAGGGGTTACCTACGAGCAGTACTTC,CSVWTGVTYEQYF
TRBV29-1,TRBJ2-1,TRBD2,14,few,TGCAGCGCCCGAGGCGGGGGGGGGACAAGTGAGCAGTTCTTC,CSARGGGGTSEQFF
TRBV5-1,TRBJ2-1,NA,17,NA,TGCGCCAGCAGCCGTTTCGATCAGGGGAAGGCCTACAATGAGCAGTTCTTC,CASSRFDQGKAYNEQFF
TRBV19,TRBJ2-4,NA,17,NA,TGTGCCAGTAGTATAAGGGCGACACAACTAGCCAAAAACATTCAGTACTTC,CASSIRATQLAKNIQYF
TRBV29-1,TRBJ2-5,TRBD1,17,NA,TGCAGCGTTGAAGATCCCCGAGGACAGGGGGCCTTGGAGACCCAGTACTTC,CSVEDPRGQGALETQYF
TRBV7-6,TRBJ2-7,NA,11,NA,TGTGTCAGCAGCCTAGGAGGCGAGCAGTACTTC,CVSSLGGEQYF
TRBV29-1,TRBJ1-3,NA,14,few,TGCAGCGTTAGACTGCTTTACTCTGGAAACACCATATATTTT,CSVRLLYSGNTIYF
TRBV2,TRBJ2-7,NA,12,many,TGTGCCAGCGGTCGCAGCTCCTACGAGCAGTACTTC,CASGRSSYEQYF
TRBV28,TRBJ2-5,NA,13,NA,TGTGCCAGCAGTTACGGCAGTAGAGAGACCCAGTACTTC,CASSYGSRETQYF
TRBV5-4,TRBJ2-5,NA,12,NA,TGTGCCAGCCACGGAGGTGGAGAGACCCAGTACTTC,CASHGGGETQYF
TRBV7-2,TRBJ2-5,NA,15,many,TGTGCCAGCAGCTTAGGGCCGTACTACCAAGAGACCCAGTACTTC,CASSLGPYYQETQYF
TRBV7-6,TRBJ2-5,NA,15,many,TGTGCCAGCACGCTAATCCAGGCACTTCGAGAGACCCAGTACTTC,CASTLIQALRETQYF
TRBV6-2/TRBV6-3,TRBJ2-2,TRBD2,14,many,TGTGCCATAAAAGCGGGGGTGAACACCGGGGAGCTGTTTTTT,CAIKAGVNTGELFF
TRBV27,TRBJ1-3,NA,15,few,TGTGCCAGCAGTTCAAGACACCTCTCTGGAAACACCATATATTTT,CASSSRHLSGNTIYF
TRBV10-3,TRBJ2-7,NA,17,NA,TGTGCCATCAGTGAGTCGACCCGCCGGACTCGCGGATACGAGCAGTACTTC,CAISESTRRTRGYEQYF
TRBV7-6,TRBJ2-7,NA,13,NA,TGTGCCAGCAGCCATAGGGGGAGGGCTGAGCAGTACTTC,CASSHRGRAEQYF
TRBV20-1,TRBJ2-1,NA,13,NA,TGCAGTGCCACCCGGGCCAACTACAATGAGCAGTTCTTC,CSATRANYNEQFF
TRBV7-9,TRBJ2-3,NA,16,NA,TGTGCCAGCAGCCCGCTGGACTCCCCGAGCGGGGATACGCAGTATTTT,CASSPLDSPSGDTQYF
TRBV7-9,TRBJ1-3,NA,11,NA,TGTGCCGGCGGCTCTGGAAACACCATATATTTT,CAGGSGNTIYF
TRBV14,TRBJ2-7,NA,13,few,TGTGCCAGCAGCCCGGGGAACTTATACGAGCAGTACTTC,CASSPGNLYEQYF
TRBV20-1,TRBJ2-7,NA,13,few,TGCAGTGCTAGATCTTTTCGTTCCTACGAGCAGTACTTC,CSARSFRSYEQYF
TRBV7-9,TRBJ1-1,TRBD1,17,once,TGTGCCAACAGCTCCACAGGGGAGGGCTGGGGAAACACTGAAGCTTTCTTT,CANSSTGEGWGNTEAFF
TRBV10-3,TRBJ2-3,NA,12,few,TGTGCCACCCTAGGGGGGCCGAATACGCAGTATTTT,CATLGGPNTQYF
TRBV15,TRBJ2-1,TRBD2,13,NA,TGTGTCACCTCGAGCGGGGGGGTCTTTGAGCAGTTCTTC,CVTSSGGVFEQFF
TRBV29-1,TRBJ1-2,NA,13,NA,TGCAGCGTTGGTGGGGGGGTAAACTATGGCTACACCTTC,CSVGGGVNYGYTF
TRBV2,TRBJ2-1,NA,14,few,TGTGCCAGCAGTGATGTGGGCTACTACAATGAGCAGTTCTTC,CASSDVGYYNEQFF
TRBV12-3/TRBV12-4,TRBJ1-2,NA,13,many,TGTGCCAGCAGTTTTATCAGGGGCTATGGCTACACCTTC,CASSFIRGYGYTF
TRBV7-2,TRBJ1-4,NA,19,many,TGTGCCAGCAGCTTATGGGGCCTCGCGAGTTCCCTACCGGATGAAAAACTGTTTTTT,CASSLWGLASSLPDEKLFF
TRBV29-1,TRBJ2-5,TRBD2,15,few,TGCAGCGTTGAAGGAGTAGCGGGGTACCAAGAGACCCAGTACTTC,CSVEGVAGYQETQYF
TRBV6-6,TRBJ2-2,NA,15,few,TGTGCCAGCAACTTAGCGGAGGGGGACACCGGGGAGCTGTTTTTT,CASNLAEGDTGELFF
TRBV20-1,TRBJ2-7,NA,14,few,TGCAGTGCTCTAGGCAGTTTTAGCTCCTACGAGCAGTACTTC,CSALGSFSSYEQYF
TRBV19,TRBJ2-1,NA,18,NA,TGTGCCAGTAGTATAGATCGGGCAAGAGGAATTTTTTACAATGAGCAGTTCTTC,CASSIDRARGIFYNEQFF
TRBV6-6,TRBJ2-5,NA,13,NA,TGTGCCAGCAGTACATGGGGGCAAGAGACCCAGTACTTC,CASSTWGQETQYF
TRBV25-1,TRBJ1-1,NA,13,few,TGTGCCAGCAGTGAGTACTTGAACACTGAAGCTTTCTTT,CASSEYLNTEAFF
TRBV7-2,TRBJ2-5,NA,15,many,TGTGCCAGCAGCTTAGTGGGGGCAGCACAAGAGACCCAGTACTTC,CASSLVGAAQETQYF
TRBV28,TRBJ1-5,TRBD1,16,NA,TGTGCCAGCACCACCTCAGGGGGGGGGAGCAATCAGCCCCAGCATTTT,CASTTSGGGSNQPQHF
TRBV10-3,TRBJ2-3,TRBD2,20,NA,TGTGCCATCAGTGTCCGGCGGACTAGCGGGCCTCTCGCTAACACAGATACGCAGTATTTT,CAISVRRTSGPLANTDTQYF
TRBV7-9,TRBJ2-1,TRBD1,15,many,TGTGCCAGCAGCCCCGGGACAGGGGCTCGCAATGAGCAGTTCTTC,CASSPGTGARNEQFF
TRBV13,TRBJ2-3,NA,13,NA,TGTGCCAGCAGCCACGGGACGGCCGGTACGCAGTATTTT,CASSHGTAGTQYF
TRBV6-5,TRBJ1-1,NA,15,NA,TGTGCCAGCAGTTACTCGGACGACATGAACACTGAAGCTTTCTTT,CASSYSDDMNTEAFF